The subject of this entry is one T cell receptor beta chain. Germline-derived CDR1 and CDR2 are KGHSH and LQKENI. Between the trimmed V and J ends, which lost 4 bases and 5 bases, there was a span of 9 bases. The CDR3 sequence is 13 residues long. This record belongs to a study of blood T cell repertoires in COVID-19. Overall study context: COVID-19 samples, acute and convalescent, were from the United States, Italy and Spain. From T cells, B-cell-depleted T cells, or PBMCs came the material, which was cDNA or gDNA.

In the original analysis: Researchers report that nucleated cell counts were estimated from reference gene primer amplification. Only in-frame clones appear in the TCRdb table, and some are missing; sequencing was by immunoSEQ multiplex PCR. V and J calls and clone size follow that table, whereas D and trimming were derived from the DNA. The sample consists of approximately 71,000 clones, approximately 90% of them appearing once. The chain has TRBV18 and TRBJ2-1, with D perhaps TRBD2 (5 bases). This clonotype was obtained from a woman between 18 and 29 years old with acute or convalescent COVID-19. The sample comprised peripheral blood. The CDR3 DNA follows: TGTGCCAGCTCACTACGGGGAGACAATGAGCAGTTCTTC. Translation gives CASSLRGDNEQFF.